These 17 T cell receptor beta chains originate from one sample sequenced in a study of CD8+CD57+ T cells in acquired aplastic anemia. Genomic DNA acted as the template from which TCR beta VDJ combination and CDR3 sequence profiling were carried out. TCRdb itself ran the reads through MiXCR, one entry per CDR3 protein. The table shows tens of thousands of distinct CDR3 sequences, with approximately 45% occurring only once. The specimen sequenced was sorted CD4+, CD8+, or CD8+CD57+ T cells (not recorded which) from PBMCs. The receptors derive from a human donor in good health, serving as a control.

This chain uses TRBV29-1 with TRBJ2-3, with TRBD2 identical over 11 bases. The CDR3 runs to 15 residues. V dropped 2 bases and J dropped 6; count of bases not matched to a gene: 7. Germline CDR1 SQVTM, CDR2 ANQGSEA. The CDR3 bases are TGCAGCGTTGAACAGATAGGACTAGCGGGTGATACGCAGTATTTT. It is translated as CSVEQIGLAGDTQYF.

The genes are TRBV5-6 and TRBJ1-2, with D possibly TRBD1 on 5 matching bases. The CDR3 is 14 residues long. V lost 5 bases and J lost 4, with 15 bases in between. CDR1 and CDR2 (germline): SGHDT, YYEEEE. The CDR3 nucleotides read TGTGCCAGCAGTTTTAGAGACAGACTCTATGGCTACACCTTC. It encodes CASSFRDRLYGYTF.

This clonotype was seen ten or more times. This rearrangement joins TRBV12-5 to TRBJ2-1; the D is unclear. Trimming took 2 bases from V and 6 from J, leaving 8 bases between them. The CDR3 contains 13 residues. The germline CDR1 and CDR2 sequences are LGHNT and FRNRAP. The CDR3 sequence is CASGLMNLNEQFF. For the CDR3, the DNA is TGTGCTAGTGGTTTGATGAATCTCAATGAGCAGTTCTTC.

Of note for this clonotype: Here the CDR3 omits its conserved ending phenylalanine or tryptophan, so a read error is the likely source. This rearrangement joins TRBV20-1 to TRBJ1-5, with a tentative D call TRBD1 (5 bases). Trimming removed 3 bases from V and 6 bases from J, with 15 bases in between. Germline CDR1 is DFQATT and CDR2 is SNEGSKA (reference sequence). CDR3 size: 14 residues. The CDR3, as DNA: TGCAGTGCTAGCGCCGGTCGTACAGGTCAGCCCCAGCATTCT. Amino acid sequence: CSASAGRTGQPQHS.

The chain has TRBV19 and TRBJ2-7; 8 bases fit TRBD1. J was trimmed by 3 bases and V by 7 bases; bases with no gene match: 5. Germline V lookup: CDR1 LNHDA, CDR2 SQIVND (reference sequence). CDR3 size: 13 residues. The CDR3 sequence is CASTSGQGYEQYF. The CDR3 bases are TGTGCCAGTACCTCAGGACAGGGCTACGAGCAGTACTTC.

This clonotype was recorded a few times. This chain joins TRBV7-2 and TRBJ2-7; D may be TRBD1 (6 bases). V lost 3 bases and J lost 7, with 13 bases in between. Germline loops: CDR1 SGHTA, CDR2 FQGNSA. The CDR3 loop spans 13 amino acids. CDR3 DNA: TGTGCCAGCAGCTTCCAACCAGGGGTTGAGCAGTACGTC. Residues: CASSFQPGVEQYV.

Comment on this clonotype: A read error may be the cause here, since a much bigger clone is one base away. This chain links TRBV5-8 with TRBJ1-1; D possibly corresponds to TRBD1 (5 bases). Trimming pared 7 bases from V and 7 bases from J, leaving 20 bases between. Per the germline V gene, CDR1 is SGHTS and CDR2 is YDEGEE. There are 14 residues in the CDR3. CDR3: CASDPQGVEDEAFF. CDR3 coding DNA: TGTGCCAGCGACCCTCAGGGTGTAGAGGATGAAGCTTTCTTT.

V is TRBV12-3 or TRBV12-4 and J is TRBJ2-1; D is possibly TRBD1 or TRBD2 (5 bases each). Trimming shortened V by 3 bases and J by 7 bases, and 7 bases separated the two germline ends. CDR3 length: 12 residues. As DNA, the CDR3 is TGTGCCAGCAGTTTTGGGGGAAATGAGCAGTTCTTC. The encoded protein is CASSFGGNEQFF.

This clonotype was picked up one time. The chain joins TRBV9 to TRBJ1-1; a weak D match, TRBD1 (6 bases). Germline-derived CDR1 and CDR2 are SGDLS and YYNGEE. The V end was cut by 5 bases, the J end by 4 bases, with 15 bases between. This CDR3 spans 14 amino acids. CDR3 sequence: CASRDLGHLTEAFF. The CDR3 bases are TGTGCCAGCAGAGACCTGGGACACCTCACTGAAGCTTTCTTT.

The chain employs TRBV27 and TRBJ1-1; TRBD1 matches at 8 bases. The CDR3 covers 12 residues. With 5 bases clipped from V and 11 bases from J, the junction kept 7 bases outside the gene matches. The germline gives CDR1 MNHEY, CDR2 SMNVEV (reference sequence). The CDR3 coding sequence is TGTGCCAGCAGTACCACAGGGGGGGTCGCTTTCTTT. It specifies CASSTTGGVAFF.

The chain recombines TRBV15 with TRBJ1-2; unclear D gene. Germline V gene sequence: CDR1 LNHNV, CDR2 YYDKDF (reference sequence). The V end lost 3 bases, the J end lost 4 bases, and 12 bases lay between the germline ends. This CDR3 region has 14 residues. DNA of the CDR3: TGTGCCACCAGCAGTCTAAAGGGCGTCTATGGCTACACCTTC. Translated: CATSSLKGVYGYTF.

Turning to this clonotype: A much larger clone lies a single base off, so this may be a read error. The chain links TRBV30 to TRBJ1-2; D is uncertain. The CDR3 extends over 12 amino acids. V shed 5 bases and J shed 4 bases, with 11 bases lying between them. Germline V gives CDR1 GTSNPN, CDR2 SVGIG (reference sequence). Here the CDR3 reads CAWGLGSYGYTF. CDR3 DNA sequence: TGTGCCTGGGGGTTGGGTAGCTATGGCTACACCTTC.

This clonotype was seen many times. V is TRBV2 and J is TRBJ2-1; D may be TRBD2 (5 bases). CDR3 length equals 11 residues. Trimming removed 7 bases at V and 6 bases at J, with 7 bases between. Germline V gives CDR1 SNHLY, CDR2 FYNNEI. DNA of the CDR3: TGTGCCAGCATCGGAGGCAATGAGCAGTTCTTC. It codes for CASIGGNEQFF.

V usage is TRBV30 and J usage is TRBJ2-7; the match to TRBD2 covers 8 bases. This CDR3 has 15 amino acids. Trimming removed 0 bases from V and 5 bases from J; junction bases left unmatched: 9. Germline V gene lookup returns CDR1 GTSNPN and CDR2 SVGIG (reference sequence). CDR3 loop: CAWSVLSGSRNEQYF. The CDR3 DNA follows: TGTGCCTGGAGTGTACTGAGCGGGAGTAGGAACGAGCAGTACTTC.

Details on this clonotype: A much larger clone is a single base away; this may be a read error. The genes are TRBV6-1 and TRBJ2-1, with no clear D. V was cut by 1 base and J by 10 bases, with 20 bases left in between. The germline CDR1 and CDR2 sequences are MNHNS and SASEGT. The CDR3 totals 16 residues. The CDR3 protein is CASSEGSVQRSYEQFF. Written as DNA, the CDR3 is TGTGCCAGCAGTGAAGGCTCGGTACAGAGATCCTACGAGCAGTTCTTC.

This clonotype was observed a few times. The chain recombines TRBV27 with TRBJ1-4, with a possible D match to TRBD1 (5 bases). The length of the CDR3 is 17 residues. Per germline, CDR1 MNHEY and CDR2 SMNVEV (reference sequence). V lost 4 bases and J lost 5, with 20 bases in between. This chain's CDR3 is CASSWDLGTGRNEKLFF. In DNA, the CDR3 is TGTGCCAGCAGTTGGGATTTAGGTACAGGAAGAAATGAAAAACTGTTTTTT. Filled out from reference TRBV27 and TRBJ1-4, the complete variable domain reads EAQVTQNPRYLITVTGKKLTVTCSQNMNHEYMSWYRQDPGLGLRQIYYSMNVEVTDKGDVPEGYKVSRKEKRNFPLILESPSPNQTSLYFCASSWDLGTGRNEKLFFGSGTQLSVL.

A note on this clonotype: At one of its ends the junction is not consistent with the germline gene, which may arise from a read error. The chain recombines TRBV29-1 with TRBJ1-2, with 7 bases aligning to TRBD1. The CDR3 extends over 13 amino acids. From germline, CDR1 is SQVTM and CDR2 ANQGSEA. CDR3 loop: CSAGTAPNYGYAF. The CDR3 coding sequence is TGCAGCGCCGGGACAGCCCCTAACTATGGCTACGCCTTC.